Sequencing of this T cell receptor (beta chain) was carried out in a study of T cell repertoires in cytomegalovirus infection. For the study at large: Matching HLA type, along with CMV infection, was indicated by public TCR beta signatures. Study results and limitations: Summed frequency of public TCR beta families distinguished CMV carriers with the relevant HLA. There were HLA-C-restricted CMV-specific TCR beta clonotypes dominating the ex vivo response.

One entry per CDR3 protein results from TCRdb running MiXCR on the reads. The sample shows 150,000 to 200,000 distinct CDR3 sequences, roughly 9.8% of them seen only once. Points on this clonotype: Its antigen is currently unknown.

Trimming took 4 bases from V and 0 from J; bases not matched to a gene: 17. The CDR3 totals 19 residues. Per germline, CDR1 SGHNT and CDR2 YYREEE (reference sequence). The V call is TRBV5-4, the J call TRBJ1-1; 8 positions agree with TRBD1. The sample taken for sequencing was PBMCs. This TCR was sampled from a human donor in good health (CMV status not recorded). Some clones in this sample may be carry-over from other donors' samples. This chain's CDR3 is CASSPPQRQGRGVNTEAFF. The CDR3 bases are TGTGCCAGCAGCCCCCCCCAAAGACAGGGGAGGGGAGTGAACACTGAAGCTTTCTTT.